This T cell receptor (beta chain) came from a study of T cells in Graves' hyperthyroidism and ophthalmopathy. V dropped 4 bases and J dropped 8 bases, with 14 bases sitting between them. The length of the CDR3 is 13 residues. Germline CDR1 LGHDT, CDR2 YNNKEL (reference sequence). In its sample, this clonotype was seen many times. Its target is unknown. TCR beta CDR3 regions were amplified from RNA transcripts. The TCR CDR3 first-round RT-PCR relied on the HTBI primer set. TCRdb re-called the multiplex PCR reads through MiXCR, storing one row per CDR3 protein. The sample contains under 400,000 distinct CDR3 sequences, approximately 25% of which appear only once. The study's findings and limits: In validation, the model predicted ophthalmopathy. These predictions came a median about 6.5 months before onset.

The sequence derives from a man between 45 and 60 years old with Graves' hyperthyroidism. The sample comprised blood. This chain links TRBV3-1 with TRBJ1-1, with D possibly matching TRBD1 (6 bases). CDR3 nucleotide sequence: TGTGCCAGCAGCCGGGGGCCTCTTGGGGAAGCTTTCTTT. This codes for CASSRGPLGEAFF.